These T cell receptor beta chains were read from a single sample in a study of radiotherapy plus CTLA-4 blockade in lung cancer. Sequencing was performed with immunoSEQ multiplex PCR; in TCRdb, only in-frame clones are kept and a portion is missing. The table shows 85,000 to 120,000 clones, with 85% to 90% occurring only once. The material was peripheral blood, obtained from a patient treated with radiotherapy plus ipilimumab. The receptors were sampled from a human donor with non-small cell lung cancer that progressed on radiotherapy plus ipilimumab. Some clones in this sample may be carry-over from other donors' samples. Both conserved end residues are part of each CDR3. The order of the fields is V gene, CDR3 protein.

TRBV9,CASSGIQRNNEQFF
TRBV11-2,CASSPRTGGSSYNSPLHF
TRBV6-5,CASGRTGQENSPLHF
TRBV6-5,CASSYLQGQQRDTQYF
TRBV2,CASSRLPYEQYF
TRBV7-2,CASSLPPFKYEQYF
TRBV18,CASSVPGQPRVPLHF
TRBV10-3,CAISGGWAGRNTEAFF
TRBV9,CASSNNYRGLSGNTIYF
TRBV7-3,CASSPGVGEDSEAFF
TRBV12-5,CASGKGASGNTIYF
TRBV29-1,CSVARTMGENEKLFF
TRBV5-1,CASGRSATTDTQYF
TRBV30,CAWSWGGGYTF
TRBV11-1,CASSSREDNERFF
TRBV6-1,CASSRDILYEQYF
TRBV19,CASSIGARRDTQYF
TRBV18,CASSPRAGAPTGELFF
TRBV27,CASSPDMYPYEQYF
TRBV5-1,CASSEDRMASTGELFF
TRBV18,CASQGLSNPAYNEQFF
TRBV9,CASSPRGTTDTQYF
TRBV7-9,CASSLAQIARSTYGYTF
TRBV6-6,CASSYWGSDTQYF
TRBV9,CASSPGLAGVGANVLTF
TRBV2,CASSDRASSPLHF
TRBV6-5,CASYPFGGGSYEQYF
TRBV15,CATSRVGQGSEKLFF
TRBV10-3,CAIRDYRESSEAFF
TRBV2,CASRDRYYDGYTF
TRBV21-1,CASSKSPGGCNQPQHF
TRBV7-8,CASSKLATDTQYF
TRBV5-1,CASSLGRGESSPGLTGELFF
TRBV9,CASSVGRSLQGAAFF
TRBV6-5,CASSYSGGSKNIQYF
TRBV7-9,CASSTGTGDDYGYTF
TRBV7-4,CASSLWGQKDYGYTF